This T cell receptor (beta chain) is from a study of T cell repertoires in cytomegalovirus infection. Across the study: From public TCR beta signatures came an indication of both CMV infection and matching HLA type.

Comments on this clonotype: Its matching antigen is unknown.

The CDR3 sequence is 14 residues long. V shed 4 bases and J shed 8 bases, with 16 bases lying between them. Germline V gene sequence: CDR1 KGHDR, CDR2 SFDVKD. Notes on the study in general: Identification of carriers of CMV plus the relevant HLA was achieved through cumulative public TCR beta family frequency. It was HLA-C-restricted CMV-specific TCR beta clonotypes that dominated the response ex vivo.

TCRdb re-called the reads through MiXCR, storing one row per CDR3 protein. The table records approximately 500,000 distinct CDR3 sequences, about 17% of them present only once. The sequence was obtained from a human donor in good health (CMV status not recorded). Some clones in this sample may be carry-over from other donors' samples. The chain has TRBV24-1 and TRBJ1-1, with D perhaps TRBD1 (6 bases). Sequencing input: CD8+ T cells from PBMCs. The CDR3, as DNA: TGTGCCACCAGTGAAGGGGGGCCGGAGTCCGAAGCTTTCTTT. Translated, it gives CATSEGGPESEAFF.